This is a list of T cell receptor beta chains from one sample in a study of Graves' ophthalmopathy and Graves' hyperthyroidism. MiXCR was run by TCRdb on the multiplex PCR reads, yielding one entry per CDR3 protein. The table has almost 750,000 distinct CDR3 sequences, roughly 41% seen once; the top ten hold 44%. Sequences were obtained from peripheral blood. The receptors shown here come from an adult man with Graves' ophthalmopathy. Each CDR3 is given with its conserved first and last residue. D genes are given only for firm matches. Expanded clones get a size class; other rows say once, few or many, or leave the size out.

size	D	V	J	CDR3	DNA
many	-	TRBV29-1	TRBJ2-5	CSVVKARIQETQYF	TGCAGCGTTGTCAAGGCTCGGATACAAGAGACCCAGTACTTC
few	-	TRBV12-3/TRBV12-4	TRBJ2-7	CASSLSQNYEQYF	TGTGCCAGCAGTTTATCTCAGAATTACGAGCAGTACTTC
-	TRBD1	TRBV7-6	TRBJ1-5	CASSPATGISNQPQHF	TGTGCCAGCAGCCCAGCGACAGGGATAAGCAATCAGCCCCAGCATTTT
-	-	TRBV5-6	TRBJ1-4	CAGSLDGTGNEKLFF	TGTGCCGGCAGCTTGGATGGGACGGGTAATGAAAAACTGTTTTTT
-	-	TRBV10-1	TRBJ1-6	CASSVGQNGNSPLHF	TGCGCCAGCAGCGTCGGACAGAATGGGAATTCACCCCTCCACTTT
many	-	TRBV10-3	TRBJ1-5	CAIGRGDQPQHF	TGTGCCATCGGTAGGGGAGACCAGCCCCAGCATTTT
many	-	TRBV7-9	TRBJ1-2	CASRKGPEGYTF	TGTGCCAGCCGTAAGGGGCCTGAGGGCTACACCTTC
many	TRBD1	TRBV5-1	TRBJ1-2	CASSPIDRGNGYTF	TGCGCCAGCAGCCCCATCGACAGGGGGAATGGCTACACCTTC
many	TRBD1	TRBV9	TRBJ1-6	CASSGLGQQSPLHF	TGTGCCAGCAGTGGCCTGGGACAGCAATCACCCCTCCACTTT
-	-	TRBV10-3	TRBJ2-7	CASSFWTQSGDEQYF	TGTGCCAGCAGTTTTTGGACACAGTCGGGGGACGAGCAGTACTTC
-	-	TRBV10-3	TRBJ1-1	CASSDPRVSTEAFF	TGTGCCAGCAGTGACCCCAGGGTGTCCACTGAAGCTTTCTTT
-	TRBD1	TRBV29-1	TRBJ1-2	CSVGGQGLSGYTF	TGCAGCGTTGGCGGACAGGGGTTATCTGGCTACACCTTC
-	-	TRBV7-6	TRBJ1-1	CASSFRTSNTEAFF	TGTGCCAGCAGCTTTCGGACGTCCAACACTGAAGCTTTCTTT
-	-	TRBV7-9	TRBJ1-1	CASSSEKRGGFTEAFF	TGTGCCAGCAGCTCTGAGAAGAGGGGGGGCTTCACTGAAGCTTTCTTT
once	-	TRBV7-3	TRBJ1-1	CASSPKGFGDTEAFF	TGTGCCAGCAGCCCAAAGGGATTCGGGGATACTGAAGCTTTCTTT
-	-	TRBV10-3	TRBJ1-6	CAIRGSNSGGANNSPLHF	TGTGCCATCAGGGGCTCGAATAGCGGGGGGGCCAATAATTCACCCCTCCACTTT
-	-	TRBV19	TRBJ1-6	CASREVATIYNSPLHF	TGTGCCAGCCGTGAAGTAGCCACCATCTATAATTCACCCCTCCACTTT
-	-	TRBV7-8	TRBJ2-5	CASSYTDKKKTQYF	TGTGCCAGCAGTTACACTGACAAGAAAAAGACCCAGTACTTC
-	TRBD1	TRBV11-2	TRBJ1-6	CASSKDRVEDYNSPLHF	TGTGCCAGCAGCAAGGACAGGGTCGAGGATTATAATTCACCCCTCCACTTT
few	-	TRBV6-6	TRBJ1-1	CASSYFRETGRNTEAFF	TGTGCCAGCAGCTATTTCAGGGAAACTGGGAGGAACACTGAAGCTTTCTTT
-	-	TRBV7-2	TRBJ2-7	CASSLNRVGSEQYF	TGTGCCAGCAGCCTGAACAGGGTAGGGTCCGAGCAGTACTTC
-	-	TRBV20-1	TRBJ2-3	CSLTRVASTDTQYF	TGCAGTTTGACCAGGGTTGCTAGCACAGATACGCAGTATTTT
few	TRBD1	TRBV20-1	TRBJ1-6	CSAGGTGTGNYNSPLHF	TGCAGTGCCGGGGGAACCGGGACAGGGAACTATAATTCACCCCTCCACTTT
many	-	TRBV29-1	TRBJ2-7	CSVARTPGYEQYF	TGCAGCGTTGCGAGGACACCTGGTTACGAGCAGTACTTC
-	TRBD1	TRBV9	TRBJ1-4	CASSVAGTGGEKLFF	TGTGCCAGCAGCGTAGCAGGGACAGGTGGTGAAAAACTGTTTTTT
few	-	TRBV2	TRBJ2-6	CASSFGGSYSGANVLTF	TGTGCCAGCAGTTTTGGGGGGAGCTACTCTGGGGCCAACGTCCTGACTTTC
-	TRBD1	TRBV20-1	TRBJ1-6	CSAIKTGDPPLHF	TGCAGTGCTATCAAGACAGGGGATCCACCCCTCCACTTT
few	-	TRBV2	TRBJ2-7	CAGGTAYEQYF	TGTGCCGGGGGGACAGCTTACGAGCAGTACTTC
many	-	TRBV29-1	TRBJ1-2	CSAQGAGYGYTF	TGCAGCGCCCAAGGGGCAGGTTATGGCTACACCTTC
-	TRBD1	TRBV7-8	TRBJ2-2	CASSSGQIPNTGELFF	TGTGCCAGCAGTTCGGGACAGATCCCCAACACCGGGGAGCTGTTTTTT
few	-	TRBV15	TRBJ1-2	CATSRTGYGYTF	TGTGCCACCAGCAGGACAGGCTATGGCTACACCTTC
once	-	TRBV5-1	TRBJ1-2	CASGRRDYGYTF	TGCGCCAGTGGCAGAAGAGACTATGGCTACACCTTC
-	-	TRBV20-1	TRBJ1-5	CSAGSGLRSNQPQHF	TGCAGTGCTGGGTCAGGGCTGCGGAGCAATCAGCCCCAGCATTTT
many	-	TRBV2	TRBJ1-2	CASSLGGRHYGYTF	TGTGCCAGCAGTTTGGGAGGGCGACACTATGGCTACACCTTC
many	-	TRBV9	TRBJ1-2	CASNRHLDGYTF	TGTGCCAGCAATCGCCATTTGGACGGCTACACCTTC
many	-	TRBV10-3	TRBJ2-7	CAISDTGSEQYF	TGTGCCATCAGTGACACGGGTAGCGAGCAGTACTTC
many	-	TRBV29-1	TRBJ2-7	CSVQDYPYEQYF	TGCAGCGTACAGGACTATCCCTACGAGCAGTACTTC
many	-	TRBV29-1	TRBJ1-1	CSVEVRGAEAFF	TGCAGCGTTGAAGTCAGGGGCGCTGAAGCTTTCTTT
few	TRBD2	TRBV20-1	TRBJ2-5	CSARDALAARETQYF	TGCAGTGCTAGAGATGCACTAGCGGCTCGAGAGACCCAGTACTTC
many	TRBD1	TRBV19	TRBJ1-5	CASSQTGVGQPQHF	TGTGCCAGTAGCCAGACAGGGGTAGGTCAGCCCCAGCATTTT
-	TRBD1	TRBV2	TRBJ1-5	CASSGTGSGETQHF	TGTGCCAGCAGTGGGACAGGCTCAGGAGAGACCCAGCATTTT
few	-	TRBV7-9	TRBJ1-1	CASSLLMGGWGGGTEAFF	TGTGCCAGCAGCTTACTTATGGGCGGATGGGGGGGAGGGACTGAAGCTTTCTTT
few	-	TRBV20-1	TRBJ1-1	CSARDLGNEAFF	TGCAGTGCTAGAGATCTGGGGAATGAAGCTTTCTTT
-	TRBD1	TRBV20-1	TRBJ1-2	CSARDRGLGGYTF	TGCAGTGCTAGAGACAGGGGGCTAGGGGGCTACACCTTC
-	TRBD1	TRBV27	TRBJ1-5	CASLWTGPQPQHF	TGTGCCAGCCTCTGGACAGGCCCCCAGCCCCAGCATTTT
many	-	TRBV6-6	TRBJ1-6	CASSYARTAPLHF	TGTGCCAGCAGTTACGCCAGAACGGCACCCCTCCACTTT
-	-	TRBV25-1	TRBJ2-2	CAWREGGELFF	TGTGCCTGGAGGGAAGGTGGGGAGCTGTTTTTT
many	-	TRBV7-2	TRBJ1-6	CASSLDPRRSPLHF	TGTGCCAGCAGCTTAGATCCGAGGAGGTCACCCCTCCACTTT
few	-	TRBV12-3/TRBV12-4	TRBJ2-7	CASSLDLGSHEQYF	TGTGCCAGCAGTTTAGATCTAGGGTCCCACGAGCAGTACTTC
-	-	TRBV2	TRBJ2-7	CASSEEGRPEQYF	TGTGCCAGCAGTGAAGAGGGGCGCCCCGAGCAGTACTTC
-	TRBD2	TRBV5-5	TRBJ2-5	CVSSLGLAGMETQYF	TGTGTCAGCAGCCTCGGACTAGCGGGGATGGAGACCCAGTACTTC
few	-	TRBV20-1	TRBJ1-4	CSARTGPGEKLFF	TGCAGTGCTAGGACTGGGCCGGGGGAAAAACTGTTTTTT
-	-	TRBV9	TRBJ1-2	CASSWGGGEIYGYTF	TGTGCCAGCAGCTGGGGGGGCGGCGAGATCTATGGCTACACCTTC
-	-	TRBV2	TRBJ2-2	CASSGLAAGELFF	TGTGCCAGCAGCGGGCTGGCCGCCGGGGAGCTGTTTTTT
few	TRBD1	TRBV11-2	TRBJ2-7	CASSFRQGDSYEQYF	TGTGCCAGCAGCTTCCGCCAGGGGGACTCCTACGAGCAGTACTTC